This T cell receptor (beta chain) emerged from a study of cytomegalovirus exposure and HLA in healthy donors. The study, taken as a whole, reports: Links to common viral pathogens appeared, in a later analysis, for several of the most significant clusters. Sequencing probably produced one cluster of sequence variants that were highly shared.

The PCR contained 60 Vbeta and 13 Jbeta primers. Method: immunoSEQ multiplex PCR; TCRdb's copy keeps in-frame clones and lacks some. The profile covers about 160,000 clones, with roughly 85% appearing a single time and over 1% taken by the ten largest. Unrecorded immune exposures were likely, despite nominal health at sampling. The table lists this clone with a few counts. Its target is not known. Germline V gene data show CDR1 as LNHNV and CDR2 as YYDKDF (reference sequence). J was trimmed by 5 bases and V by 0 bases; bases with no gene match: 5. The CDR3 sequence is 15 residues long. The origin of this receptor is a woman aged 45-59 years in good health and CMV-seronegative. Sequenced material: PBMCs. The genes are TRBV15 and TRBJ2-5; 8 nucleotides agree with TRBD2. The CDR3 region is CATSREAGGGETQYF. DNA for the CDR3: TGTGCCACCAGCAGAGAGGCGGGGGGAGGGGAGACCCAGTACTTC. Full variable domain (rest looked up from reference TRBV15 and TRBJ2-5): DAMVIQNPRYQVTQFGKPVTLSCSQTLNHNVMYWYQQKSSQAPKLLFHYYDKDFNNEADTPDNFQSRRPNTSFCFLDIRSPGLGDTAMYLCATSREAGGGETQYFGPGTRLLVL.